This is a list of T cell receptor beta chains from one sample in a study of cytomegalovirus exposure and HLA in healthy donors. Clones were read by immunoSEQ multiplex PCR, and TCRdb kept only the in-frame ones, dropping some. The sample comprises about 250,000 clones, more than 85% of which are singletons, and approximately 12% rests with the top ten. The sequencing input was PBMCs. The receptors derive from a man in his late teens or twenties in good health and CMV-seropositive. The CDR3 runs from the conserved cysteine through the conserved F or W. Each record gives: D gene, clone size, V gene, J gene, CDR3 protein, CDR3 DNA. A D gene is named only where the DNA matches it firmly. Only part of the rows carry a size: once, few, many, or a class if the clone is expanded.

d_gene: .
abundance: once
v_gene: TRBV28
j_gene: TRBJ2-1
CDR3aa: CASSPDRGTYNEQFF
CDR3nt: TGTGCCAGCAGTCCCGATCGGGGGACCTACAATGAGCAGTTCTTC

d_gene: .
abundance: .
v_gene: TRBV28
j_gene: TRBJ2-5
CDR3aa: CASSARMGETQYF
CDR3nt: TGTGCCAGCAGTGCCCGGATGGGGGAGACCCAGTACTTC

d_gene: TRBD1
abundance: .
v_gene: TRBV7-2
j_gene: TRBJ1-1
CDR3aa: CASSTGQKTEAFF
CDR3nt: TGTGCCAGCAGCACGGGACAGAAGACTGAAGCTTTCTTT

d_gene: .
abundance: .
v_gene: TRBV19
j_gene: TRBJ1-5
CDR3aa: CASSWALSNQPQHF
CDR3nt: TGTGCCAGTAGTTGGGCCTTAAGCAATCAGCCCCAGCATTTT

d_gene: .
abundance: .
v_gene: TRBV27
j_gene: TRBJ2-1
CDR3aa: CASSWAGLHEQFF
CDR3nt: TGTGCCAGCAGTTGGGCAGGGCTCCATGAGCAGTTCTTC

d_gene: .
abundance: .
v_gene: TRBV19
j_gene: TRBJ1-5
CDR3aa: CASSIDSANQPQHF
CDR3nt: TGTGCCAGTAGTATAGACAGCGCCAATCAGCCCCAGCATTTT

d_gene: TRBD1
abundance: .
v_gene: TRBV19
j_gene: TRBJ2-2
CDR3aa: CAIAGTANTGELFF
CDR3nt: TGTGCCATCGCCGGGACAGCGAACACCGGGGAGCTGTTTTTT

d_gene: .
abundance: .
v_gene: TRBV7-3
j_gene: TRBJ2-3
CDR3aa: CASSWGSADTQYF
CDR3nt: TGTGCCAGCAGCTGGGGCTCCGCAGATACGCAGTATTTT

d_gene: .
abundance: .
v_gene: TRBV29-1
j_gene: TRBJ2-1
CDR3aa: CSVEDRTANSNEQFF
CDR3nt: TGCAGCGTTGAAGATCGAACGGCGAATTCCAATGAGCAGTTCTTC

d_gene: .
abundance: few
v_gene: TRBV6-5
j_gene: TRBJ1-2
CDR3aa: CASSLDLENYGYTF
CDR3nt: TGTGCCAGCAGTTTAGATTTGGAGAACTATGGCTACACCTTC

d_gene: TRBD1
abundance: .
v_gene: TRBV5-1
j_gene: TRBJ2-7
CDR3aa: CASSLGGGRAYEQYF
CDR3nt: TGCGCCAGCAGCTTGGGAGGGGGCAGGGCCTACGAGCAGTACTTC

d_gene: .
abundance: .
v_gene: TRBV29-1
j_gene: TRBJ2-1
CDR3aa: CSGGSYNEQFF
CDR3nt: TGCAGCGGGGGTTCCTACAATGAGCAGTTCTTC

d_gene: .
abundance: .
v_gene: TRBV4-1
j_gene: TRBJ1-1
CDR3aa: CASSQEPGLSTEAFF
CDR3nt: TGCGCCAGCAGCCAAGAGCCGGGTCTGAGCACTGAAGCTTTCTTT

d_gene: TRBD2
abundance: .
v_gene: TRBV29-1
j_gene: TRBJ2-5
CDR3aa: CSVVGVSGGEVETQYF
CDR3nt: TGCAGCGTTGTCGGAGTTAGCGGGGGAGAGGTGGAGACCCAGTACTTC

d_gene: TRBD1
abundance: few
v_gene: TRBV7-9
j_gene: TRBJ1-1
CDR3aa: CASSPHTGGTEAFF
CDR3nt: TGTGCCAGCAGCCCTCATACAGGGGGGACTGAAGCTTTCTTT

d_gene: TRBD2
abundance: .
v_gene: TRBV9
j_gene: TRBJ2-7
CDR3aa: CASSVGAGGFSYEQYF
CDR3nt: TGTGCCAGCAGCGTTGGAGCGGGAGGGTTCTCCTACGAGCAGTACTTC

d_gene: .
abundance: .
v_gene: TRBV13
j_gene: TRBJ2-7
CDR3aa: CASSPGTAGRFIEQYF
CDR3nt: TGTGCCAGCAGCCCAGGGACCGCGGGGAGGTTCATCGAGCAGTACTTC

d_gene: .
abundance: .
v_gene: TRBV6-6
j_gene: TRBJ2-7
CDR3aa: CASSRGRTGEQYF
CDR3nt: TGTGCCAGCAGCCGGGGTAGGACGGGCGAGCAGTACTTC

d_gene: TRBD1
abundance: .
v_gene: TRBV29-1
j_gene: TRBJ2-7
CDR3aa: CSVGTGTYEQYF
CDR3nt: TGCAGCGTTGGGACAGGGACCTACGAGCAGTACTTC

d_gene: TRBD1
abundance: .
v_gene: TRBV5-1
j_gene: TRBJ2-7
CDR3aa: CASSLWAGQGGYEQYF
CDR3nt: TGCGCCAGCAGCTTGTGGGCCGGACAGGGGGGCTACGAGCAGTACTTC

d_gene: .
abundance: .
v_gene: TRBV4-1
j_gene: TRBJ1-1
CDR3aa: CASSQDLDDTEAFF
CDR3nt: TGCGCCAGCAGCCAAGATCTGGACGACACTGAAGCTTTCTTT

d_gene: .
abundance: once
v_gene: TRBV19
j_gene: TRBJ2-3
CDR3aa: CASSIRSSTDTQYF
CDR3nt: TGTGCCAGTAGTATACGAAGTAGCACAGATACGCAGTATTTT

d_gene: TRBD1
abundance: .
v_gene: TRBV7-2
j_gene: TRBJ1-1
CDR3aa: CASSWTGPGTEAFF
CDR3nt: TGTGCCAGCAGCTGGACAGGGCCGGGCACTGAAGCTTTCTTT

d_gene: TRBD1
abundance: few
v_gene: TRBV7-9
j_gene: TRBJ1-3
CDR3aa: CASSPPGQATSGNTIYF
CDR3nt: TGTGCCAGCAGCCCGCCGGGACAGGCCACCTCTGGAAACACCATATATTTT

d_gene: .
abundance: .
v_gene: TRBV18
j_gene: TRBJ1-5
CDR3aa: CASSPGYQPQHF
CDR3nt: TGTGCCAGCTCACCGGGTTATCAGCCCCAGCATTTT

d_gene: .
abundance: .
v_gene: TRBV5-1
j_gene: TRBJ1-1
CDR3aa: CASSLGEDTEAFF
CDR3nt: TGCGCCAGCAGCTTGGGAGAGGACACTGAAGCTTTCTTT

d_gene: .
abundance: few
v_gene: TRBV7-7
j_gene: TRBJ2-7
CDR3aa: CASSQARGSSYEQYF
CDR3nt: TGTGCCAGCAGCCAGGCCCGGGGGAGCTCCTACGAGCAGTACTTC

d_gene: .
abundance: .
v_gene: TRBV4-1
j_gene: TRBJ2-3
CDR3aa: CASSQESFELARGTDTQYF
CDR3nt: TGCGCCAGCAGCCAAGAAAGTTTTGAGCTAGCCCGCGGCACAGATACGCAGTATTTT

d_gene: TRBD1
abundance: .
v_gene: TRBV19
j_gene: TRBJ1-2
CDR3aa: CASSMTRDSRVYGYTF
CDR3nt: TGTGCCAGTAGTATGACCAGGGACAGCCGCGTCTATGGCTACACCTTC

d_gene: .
abundance: .
v_gene: TRBV7-6
j_gene: TRBJ1-4
CDR3aa: CASSFGRGTNEKLFF
CDR3nt: TGTGCCAGCAGCTTTGGAAGGGGAACTAATGAAAAACTGTTTTTT

d_gene: TRBD2
abundance: .
v_gene: TRBV2
j_gene: TRBJ2-1
CDR3aa: CASSAELAGSYNEQFF
CDR3nt: TGTGCCAGCAGTGCCGAGCTAGCGGGAAGCTACAATGAGCAGTTCTTC